The 9 T cell receptor beta chains listed next were all sequenced from one sample in a study of cytomegalovirus exposure and HLA in healthy donors. The study ran its PCR with 60 Vbeta and 13 Jbeta primers. TCRdb's copy holds only in-frame clones and misses some; the assay was immunoSEQ multiplex PCR. This table has approximately 150,000 clones, approximately 85% appearing once. Input material: PBMCs. The receptor source for this set is a girl aged 5-17 years in good health and CMV-seropositive.

This clone was seen a single time. An end of the junction does not agree with germline; a read error may underlie this. This chain links TRBV7-9 with TRBJ1-2, with D unresolved. Per the germline V gene, CDR1 is SEHNR and CDR2 is FQNEAQ (reference sequence). The CDR3 is made up of 16 amino acids. CDR3 region: CSSSPLLWKTTYGYTF. The DNA for the CDR3 is TGTTCCAGCAGCCCCTTATTGTGGAAGACTACCTATGGCTACACCTTC.

The rearrangement joins TRBV11-2 to TRBJ2-6; D remains unclear. The CDR3 sequence is 13 residues long. Germline CDR1 SGHAT, CDR2 FQNNGV. V was cut by 6 bases and J by 7 bases, with 10 bases left in between. CDR3 sequence reads: CASSRSPANVLTF. Written as DNA, the CDR3 is TGTGCCAGCAGTAGGAGCCCTGCCAACGTCCTGACTTTC.

The chain employs TRBV23-1 and TRBJ1-2; 7 nucleotides align to TRBD1. TRBV23-1 falls under the ORF class, with uncertain function. The junction had 20 bases not matched to a gene; V was cut back by 7 bases and J by 0 bases. This CDR3 is 19 amino acids long. CDR3 loop: CASIPKTDREGGANYGYTF. CDR3 bases: TGCGCCAGCATCCCTAAAACCGACAGGGAAGGTGGTGCTAACTATGGCTACACCTTC.

The chain uses TRBV4-1 and TRBJ1-5; D remains unclear. V dropped 1 base and J dropped 1 base, with 11 bases sitting between them. The CDR3 runs 16 residues. Germline-derived CDR1 and CDR2 are MGHRA and YSYEKL. CDR3 protein: CASSQGAGYSNQPQHF. The CDR3 nucleotides read TGCGCCAGCAGCCAAGGGGCAGGCTACAGCAATCAGCCCCAGCATTTT.

This chain joins TRBV18 and TRBJ2-3; D call uncertain. Trimming took off 0 bases at V and 6 bases at J, with 10 bases between the two ends. CDR1 and CDR2 from the germline V gene are KGHSH and LQKENI. The CDR3 runs 14 residues. In DNA form, the CDR3 reads TGTGCCAGCTCACCACCGACGAGCAGGGATACGCAGTATTTT. This gives the protein CASSPPTSRDTQYF. Combining the CDR3 with reference TRBV18 and TRBJ2-3 gives the whole variable domain NAGVMQNPRHLVRRRGQEARLRCSPMKGHSHVYWYRQLPEEGLKFMVYLQKENIIDESGMPKERFSAEFPKEGPSILRIQQVVRGDSAAYFCASSPPTSRDTQYFGPGTRLTVL.

The gene calls are TRBV5-1 and TRBJ1-3; 8 nucleotides align to TRBD1. This CDR3 is 16 amino acids long. Germline V gives CDR1 SGHRS, CDR2 YFSETQ. Trimming took 4 bases from V and 2 from J; bases not matched to a gene: 8. Written as DNA, the CDR3 is TGCGCCAGCAGCACTTCGACAGGGGAGCCTGGAAACACCATATATTTT. Residues: CASSTSTGEPGNTIYF.

The rearrangement uses TRBV12-5 and TRBJ2-1; 11 nucleotides agree with TRBD2. Germline values: CDR1 LGHNT, CDR2 FRNRAP. This CDR3 region has 14 residues. The V segment lost 9 bases and the J segment 8 bases; nucleotides outside the gene matches: 9. CDR3 sequence reads: CASYSGGAIDEQFF. The CDR3, as DNA: TGTGCTAGCTATAGCGGGGGGGCCATAGATGAGCAGTTCTTC.

The V call is TRBV4-2, the J call TRBJ2-3; 8 bases agree with TRBD2. This CDR3 is built from 17 residues. Germline assignment: CDR1 LGHNA and CDR2 YNFKEQ. Trimming took 4 bases from V and 0 from J; bases not matched to a gene: 9. Here the CDR3 DNA reads TGTGCCAGCAGCCCCACGGGGGGGCTATCTAGCACAGATACGCAGTATTTT. Amino acid sequence: CASSPTGGLSSTDTQYF.

The J gene is TRBJ1-3, the V gene TRBV7-8, with D perhaps TRBD1 (6 bases). The V and J ends lost 5 bases and 1 base respectively, with 18 bases between them. Germline V lookup: CDR1 SGHVS, CDR2 FQNEAQ. The CDR3 has 17 residues. This CDR3 is CASSRDPRGYSGNTIYF. The CDR3, as DNA: TGTGCCAGCAGCAGGGATCCCAGGGGATATTCTGGAAACACCATATATTTT.